What follows are 26 T cell receptor beta chains derived from one specimen sequenced in a study of cytomegalovirus exposure and HLA in healthy donors. The PCR had 60 Vbeta and 13 Jbeta primers. TCRdb keeps only in-frame clones here, not all; method: immunoSEQ multiplex PCR. The sample lists about 140,000 clones; approximately 88% were seen once. Input material: PBMCs. The receptors stem from a woman in her thirties or forties in good health and CMV-seronegative.

The rearrangement links TRBV25-1 to TRBJ1-2, with 8 nucleotides matching TRBD1. The CDR3 loop spans 14 amino acids. Germline V gene data show CDR1 as MGHDK and CDR2 as SYGVNS. V trimming: 3 bases; J trimming: 4 bases; junction bases outside the gene matches: 4. CDR3 in DNA: TGTGCCAGCAGTGAGACAGGGGATTTCTATGGCTACACCTTC. It codes for CASSETGDFYGYTF.

The chain links TRBV7-9 to TRBJ2-7; 12 positions agree with TRBD2. The CDR3 sequence is 16 residues long. Germline CDR1 is SEHNR and CDR2 is FQNEAQ (reference sequence). Losses at the gene ends were 2 bases for V and 1 base for J; bases not matched to a gene: 3. CDR3 sequence reads: CASSLQLAGGSYEQYF. Here the CDR3 DNA reads TGTGCCAGCAGCTTACAGCTAGCGGGAGGGTCCTACGAGCAGTACTTC.

In DNA form, the CDR3 reads TGCAGTGCGGCGGGAGGGTACGAGCAGTACTTC. Protein sequence: CSAAGGYEQYF. The rearrangement links TRBV20-1 to TRBJ2-7; TRBD2 aligns across 9 bases. This CDR3 is 11 amino acids long. The germline V gene encodes CDR1 DFQATT and CDR2 SNEGSKA (reference sequence). V trimming: 6 bases; J trimming: 4 bases; junction bases outside the gene matches: 1.

This clone was counted a single time. The chain combines TRBV6-5 with TRBJ2-7; TRBD1 might be the D (5 bases). The CDR3 totals 14 residues. Germline V gene lookup returns CDR1 MNHEY and CDR2 SVGAGI. V was cut by 7 bases and J by 7 bases, with 20 bases left in between. CDR3 residues: CASKQATAVGEQYF. DNA for the CDR3: TGTGCCAGCAAACAGGCGACCGCGGTTGGGGAGCAGTACTTC.

This chain uses TRBV19 with TRBJ2-7, with TRBD2 matching 7 bases. CDR3 length: 17 amino acids. J lost 0 bases, V lost 5 bases, and 13 bases had no gene match. Germline V gene lookup returns CDR1 LNHDA and CDR2 SQIVND (reference sequence). In DNA form, the CDR3 reads TGTGCCAGTAGTCATCACATGACCCGGGACTACTCCTACGAGCAGTACTTC. Translating it yields CASSHHMTRDYSYEQYF.

Comment on this clone: The junction does not match germline at one end; this may be a read error. Additional DNA sequences in this sample encode the identical CDR3. The chain is built from TRBV5-4 and TRBJ1-1; D may be TRBD1 (5 bases). There are 14 residues in the CDR3. Germline V gene data show CDR1 as SGHNT and CDR2 as YYREEE (reference sequence). This CDR3 is CASSLAGDYTEAFF. CDR3 nucleotides: TGTGCCAGCAGCTTGGCGGGGGATTACACTGAGGCTTTCTTT.

The chain's CDR3 is CASSFSGVGEQYF. CDR3 nucleotide sequence: TGTGCCAGCAGCTTCTCGGGGGTAGGGGAGCAGTACTTC. The genes are TRBV5-6 and TRBJ2-7, with D tentatively TRBD2 (6 bases). There are 13 residues in the CDR3. With 2 bases removed from V and 7 bases from J, the gap between germline ends came to 13 bases. The germline CDR1 and CDR2 sequences are SGHDT and YYEEEE.

The chain couples TRBV5-6 to TRBJ2-5; possibly TRBD2 for D (6 bases). The CDR3 has 13 residues. The V gene lost 5 bases and the J gene lost 7 bases, with 15 bases spanning the gap. In germline, CDR1 is SGHDT, CDR2 YYEEEE. CDR3 loop: CASRPGVLATQYF. DNA of the CDR3: TGTGCCAGCAGACCGGGAGTGTTGGCGACCCAGTACTTC.

The rearrangement links TRBV5-6 to TRBJ1-5; D call uncertain. The germline CDR1 and CDR2 sequences are SGHDT and YYEEEE. V was shortened by 0 bases and J by 1 base, with 11 bases between the two germline ends. This CDR3 has 16 amino acids. The CDR3 loop is CASSLAGGSSNQPQHF. The CDR3 region has the DNA TGTGCCAGCAGCTTGGCCGGCGGTTCAAGCAATCAGCCCCAGCATTTT.

The rearrangement uses TRBV11-2 and TRBJ2-2; 7 nucleotides line up with TRBD2. CDR1 and CDR2 (germline): SGHAT, FQNNGV. Losses at the gene ends were 3 bases for V and 6 bases for J; bases not matched to a gene: 13. The CDR3 length is 17 residues. This chain's CDR3 is CASSFWGRGVGAGELFF. The CDR3 DNA reads as TGTGCCAGCAGCTTCTGGGGACGGGGGGTCGGGGCCGGGGAGCTGTTTTTT.

The gene calls are TRBV9 and TRBJ2-5; the D is unclear. The CDR3 covers 12 residues. Per germline, CDR1 SGDLS and CDR2 YYNGEE. The ends were cut back, 3 bases at V and 4 bases at J, with 7 bases in the middle. The CDR3 bases are TGTGCCAGCAGCGCCACTACAGAGACCCAGTACTTC. Protein sequence: CASSATTETQYF.

The chain uses TRBV2 and TRBJ2-7; D is possibly TRBD1 (5 bases). Trimming took off 6 bases at V and 5 bases at J, with 14 bases between the two ends. The CDR3 contains 13 residues. Germline V gives CDR1 SNHLY, CDR2 FYNNEI. CDR3 amino acids: CASSQGTNDEQYF. In DNA, the CDR3 is TGTGCCAGCAGCCAGGGAACGAACGACGAGCAGTACTTC. Full variable domain (remainder filled in from reference TRBV2 and TRBJ2-7): EPEVTQTPSHQVTQMGQEVILRCVPISNHLYFYWYRQILGQKVEFLVSFYNNEISEKSEIFDDQFSVERPDGSNFTLKIRSTKLEDSAMYFCASSQGTNDEQYFGPGTRLTVT.

The genes are TRBV27 and TRBJ2-1; D is unresolved. Germline V gene data show CDR1 as MNHEY and CDR2 as SMNVEV (reference sequence). The CDR3 is 12 amino acids. The V and J ends lost 0 bases and 7 bases respectively, with 4 bases between them. For the CDR3, the DNA is TGTGCCAGCAGTTTATCCGGGAATGAGCAGTTCTTC. Encoded protein: CASSLSGNEQFF.

The chain joins TRBV5-4 to TRBJ2-1; 7 nucleotides line up with TRBD1. Looked up from germline, CDR1 is SGHNT and CDR2 is YYREEE (reference sequence). The ends lost 3 bases at V and 14 bases at J; junction bases unmatched: 20. This CDR3 spans 16 amino acids. CDR3 sequence (DNA): TGTGCCAGCAGCTGGGACGAGGGGGCGGATTTTAATTGGGAGTTCTTC. Translation: CASSWDEGADFNWEFF.

The V and J genes are TRBV4-1 and TRBJ2-1; 7 bases fit TRBD2. V lost 7 bases and J lost 3; bases outside the gene matches: 12. Per germline, CDR1 MGHRA and CDR2 YSYEKL. CDR3 size: 16 residues. CDR3 sequence: CASTQARTSVYNEQFF. In DNA, the CDR3 is TGCGCCAGCACTCAAGCCCGGACTAGTGTCTACAATGAGCAGTTCTTC.

This clone has only one observation. The gene calls are TRBV7-8 and TRBJ2-1, with D perhaps matching TRBD2 (5 bases). The CDR3 has 14 amino acids. Germline CDR1 is SGHVS and CDR2 is FQNEAQ. The ends were cut back, 3 bases at V and 6 bases at J, with 12 bases in the middle. The DNA of the CDR3 is TGTGCCAGCAGCTTCCGGGGTTGGGGCAATGAGCAGTTCTTC. Its translation: CASSFRGWGNEQFF.

This chain links TRBV30 with TRBJ2-7; 12 positions agree with TRBD1. Germline CDR1 GTSNPN, CDR2 SVGIG (reference sequence). Trimming removed 5 bases from V and 6 bases from J; junction bases left unmatched: 8. This CDR3 comprises 14 residues. CDR3 sequence (DNA): TGTGCCTGGGGGACAGGGGGCGTTAGGGGCGAGCAGTACTTC. Residues: CAWGTGGVRGEQYF.

The CDR3 nucleotides are TGTGCCAGTACCCCGGACAGGTTCTATTCTGGCTACACCTTC. Its protein product is CASTPDRFYSGYTF. The chain employs TRBV19 and TRBJ1-2; 7 nucleotides agree with TRBD1. Unmatched junction bases numbered 12, after V lost 7 bases and J lost 7 bases. The CDR3 has 14 residues. CDR1 and CDR2 from the germline V gene are LNHDA and SQIVND (reference sequence).

The CDR3 reads CASSSLAGVGETQYF. In DNA form, the CDR3 reads TGTGCCAGCAGCTCGCTAGCGGGAGTCGGAGAGACCCAGTACTTC. V is TRBV5-4 and J is TRBJ2-5, with 10 bases aligning to TRBD2. The CDR3 sequence is 15 residues long. V was pared by 3 bases and J by 4 bases, with 6 bases of the junction left unmatched. In germline, CDR1 is SGHNT, CDR2 YYREEE (reference sequence).

The CDR3 spells CAWMAGGFGNEQFF. CDR3 in DNA: TGTGCCTGGATGGCGGGAGGATTTGGCAATGAGCAGTTCTTC. The chain carries TRBV30 and TRBJ2-1, with 8 bases fitting TRBD2. The V segment lost 4 bases and the J segment 6 bases; nucleotides outside the gene matches: 8. The CDR3 has 14 amino acids. In germline, CDR1 is GTSNPN, CDR2 SVGIG (reference sequence).

The chain has TRBV28 and TRBJ1-2; 9 bases align to TRBD1. Per germline, CDR1 MDHEN and CDR2 SYDVKM. Trimming at V came to 4 bases and at J to 7 bases, leaving 7 bases not matched to a gene. The CDR3 runs 14 residues. CDR3 protein: CASSSTGQGGGYTF. In DNA form, the CDR3 reads TGTGCCAGCAGTTCGACGGGACAGGGCGGTGGCTACACCTTC.

This chain joins TRBV13 and TRBJ2-7; 9 bases are shared with TRBD2. The germline V gene has CDR1 PRHDT and CDR2 FYEKMQ (reference sequence). The CDR3 has 15 residues. J gave up 2 bases and V 1 base, and 3 bases lay outside the gene matches. CDR3 in amino acids: CASSLVVAGAYEQYF. CDR3 nucleotides: TGTGCCAGCAGCTTAGTGGTAGCGGGAGCCTACGAGCAGTACTTC. Complete variable domain (other parts from reference TRBV13 and TRBJ2-7): AAGVIQSPRHLIKEKRETATLKCYPIPRHDTVYWYQQGPGQDPQFLISFYEKMQSDKGSIPDRFSAQQFSDYHSELNMSSLELGDSALYFCASSLVVAGAYEQYFGPGTRLTVT.

The chain is built from TRBV5-1 and TRBJ1-3; TRBD1 aligns across 9 bases. Trimming took 1 base from V and 0 from J; bases not matched to a gene: 5. The CDR3 length is 17 residues. The V gene's germline CDR1 is SGHRS and CDR2 YFSETQ. CDR3 sequence reads: CASSLSGTGLSGNTIYF. The CDR3 DNA is TGCGCCAGCAGCTTGAGCGGGACAGGGCTCTCTGGAAACACCATATATTTT.

The gene calls are TRBV5-1 and TRBJ2-1, with 7 bases identical to TRBD2. Per the germline V gene, CDR1 is SGHRS and CDR2 is YFSETQ. V was pared by 3 bases and J by 3 bases, with 3 bases of the junction left unmatched. This CDR3 region has 14 residues. The CDR3 reads CASSSSGDYNEQFF. The CDR3 DNA reads as TGCGCCAGCAGCTCGAGCGGGGACTACAATGAGCAGTTCTTC.

The chain uses TRBV6-5 and TRBJ1-5, with 7 bases aligning to TRBD1. The germline gives CDR1 MNHEY, CDR2 SVGAGI. The J segment lost 4 bases and the V segment lost 6 bases, leaving 6 bases of the junction unmatched. The CDR3 length is 14 residues. CDR3 protein: CASRPQGGNQPQHF. The CDR3 nucleotides read TGTGCCAGCAGACCTCAGGGGGGAAATCAGCCCCAGCATTTT.

This chain joins TRBV18 and TRBJ2-1; D may be TRBD2 (5 bases). The CDR3 loop spans 13 amino acids. The ends were cut back, 2 bases at V and 8 bases at J, with 10 bases in the middle. Germline loops: CDR1 KGHSH, CDR2 LQKENI. DNA of the CDR3: TGTGCCAGCTCACCAAAAGCGGCGCATGAGCAGTTCTTC. Amino acids: CASSPKAAHEQFF.